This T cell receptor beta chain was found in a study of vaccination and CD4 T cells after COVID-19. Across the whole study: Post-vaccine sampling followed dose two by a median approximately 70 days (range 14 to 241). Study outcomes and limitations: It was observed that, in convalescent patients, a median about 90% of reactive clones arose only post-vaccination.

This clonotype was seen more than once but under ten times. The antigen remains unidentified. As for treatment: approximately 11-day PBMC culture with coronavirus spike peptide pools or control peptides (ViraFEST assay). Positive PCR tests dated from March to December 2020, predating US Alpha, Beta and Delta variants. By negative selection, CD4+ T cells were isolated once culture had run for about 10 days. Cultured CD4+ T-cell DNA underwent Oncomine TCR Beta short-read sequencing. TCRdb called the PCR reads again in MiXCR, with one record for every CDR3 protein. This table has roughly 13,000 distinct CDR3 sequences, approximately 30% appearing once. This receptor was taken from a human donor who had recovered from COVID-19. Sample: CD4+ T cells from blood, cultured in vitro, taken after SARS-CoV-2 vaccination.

The chain's CDR3 is CASSWGGGRAYEQYF. The DNA of the CDR3 is TGTGCCAGCAGTTGGGGCGGCGGGAGGGCCTACGAGCAGTACTTC. This chain uses TRBV27 with TRBJ2-7; 9 positions agree with TRBD2. Germline CDR1 reads MNHEY; CDR2 reads SMNVEV (reference sequence). This CDR3 contains 15 residues. J was trimmed by 2 bases and V by 4 bases; bases with no gene match: 6.